In its sample, the clone carrying this TCR beta chain was seen many times. The antigen is undetermined. All sequencing subjects had displayed CD8+CD57+ cell expansion on flow cytometry. Prior therapy had not been administered to any patient at the time of blood sampling. This sample is drawn from a study of CD8+CD57+ T cells in acquired aplastic anemia. The template used for profiling TCR beta VDJ and CDR3 was genomic DNA. TCRdb re-derived calls from the reads in MiXCR, one entry per CDR3 protein. In the table there are approximately 160,000 distinct CDR3 sequences, less than 60% of which are singletons. The CDR3 loop spans 13 amino acids. Looked up from germline, CDR1 is SGHTA and CDR2 is FQGNSA. The V segment lost 5 bases and the J segment 5 bases; nucleotides outside the gene matches: 5. Findings and limits, study-wide: Patients and controls were found to share 25 to 35 CD8+ CDR3 sequences.

This clonotype was obtained from a human donor with aplastic anemia. The sequenced sample was sorted CD4+, CD8+, or CD8+CD57+ T cells (not recorded which) from PBMCs. This chain joins TRBV7-2 and TRBJ1-1; TRBD1 matches 7 bases. The CDR3, as DNA: TGTGCCAGCAGCATCCAGGGGGGAACTGAAGCTTTCTTT. The encoded protein is CASSIQGGTEAFF.